This T cell receptor beta chain was sequenced for a study of lymphopenia after photon versus proton radiotherapy (dated by TCRdb to about 2019). Describing the broader study: The immunological effects of photon versus proton radiation therapy were compared in patients with gastrointestinal tumors who developed high-grade lymphopenia. The cohort included under 25 patients with gastrointestinal tumors who developed lymphopenia after receiving either photon or proton therapy. The goal of the study was to characterize the differences between the two radiation modalities in how they affect the immune system.

The study at large found these results: Across the cohort, a larger post-nadir drop in TCR diversity was inversely correlated with overall survival time among patients who died. During treatment, patients who received proton therapy stayed relatively stable, whereas patients who received photon therapy lost naive T cells and TCR diversity and gained effector/memory populations. The survival association was assessed only in patients who died, and the authors presented better survival with proton therapy as a possibility rather than a demonstrated result. After the lymphocyte count nadir, photon-treated repertoires showed oligoclonal expansion, especially of CD8+ Temra cells, which drove the drop in diversity.

With regard to this clone: The antigen it recognizes is unknown. Base qualities are not recorded, but no much larger clone differs from it by a single base.

From cysteine to phenylalanine, the CDR3 is 12 amino acids long. Left in the record is the CDR3 DNA by itself, 36 bases read in frame from the first base. The V end loses 11 bases and the J end loses 11 bases, and a stretch of 18 bases separates them. Reading the germline V gene gives CDR1 MDHEN and CDR2 SYDVKM. Library method: the immunoSEQ multiplex PCR assay. Deep sequencing of rearranged TCR beta loci, alongside multiparametric flow cytometry, was used to profile T cell repertoires. Held by TCRdb, this immuneACCESS table contains in-frame sequences only and omits some clones. Under half of the omission traces to an unresolved V gene where checked; the cause of the rest is unknown. The sample table holds about 70,000 clones, of which 85% to 95% were seen once. The ten largest clonotypes hold 2% to 2.5% of the sample.

The sample here was peripheral blood, taken from a patient treated with photon-based radiotherapy. This receptor was taken from a middle-aged woman with cholangiocarcinoma. The sequence is built from TRBV28 and TRBJ1-4, with no confidently assigned D gene. The CDR3 region has the sequence CACRGEAGKLFF. The nucleotides read TGTGCCTGCCGAGGTGAGGCCGGCAAACTGTTTTTT.